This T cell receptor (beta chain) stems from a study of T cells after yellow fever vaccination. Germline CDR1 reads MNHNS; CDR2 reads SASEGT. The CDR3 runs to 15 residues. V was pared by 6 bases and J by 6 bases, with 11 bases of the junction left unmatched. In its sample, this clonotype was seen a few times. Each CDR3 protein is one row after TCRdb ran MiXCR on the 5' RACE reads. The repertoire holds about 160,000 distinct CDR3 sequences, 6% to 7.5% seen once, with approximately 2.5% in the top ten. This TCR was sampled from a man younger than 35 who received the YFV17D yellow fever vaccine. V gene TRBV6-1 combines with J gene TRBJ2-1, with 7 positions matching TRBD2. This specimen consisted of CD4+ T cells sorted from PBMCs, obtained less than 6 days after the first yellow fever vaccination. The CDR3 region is CASRLGRVWFNEQFF. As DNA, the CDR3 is TGTGCCAGCAGATTGGGGAGGGTCTGGTTCAATGAGCAGTTCTTC.